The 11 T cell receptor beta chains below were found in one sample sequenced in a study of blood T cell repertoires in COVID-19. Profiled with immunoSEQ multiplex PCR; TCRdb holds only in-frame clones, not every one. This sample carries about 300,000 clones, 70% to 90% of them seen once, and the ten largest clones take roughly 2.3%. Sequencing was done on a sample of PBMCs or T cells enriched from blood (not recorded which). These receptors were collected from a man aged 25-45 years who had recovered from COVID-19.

CDR3 loop: CASDPWGDTEAFF. CDR3 DNA: TGTGCCAGCGATCCTTGGGGGGACACTGAAGCTTTCTTT. The genes are TRBV2 and TRBJ1-1; a possible D gene is TRBD1 (5 bases). The germline gives CDR1 SNHLY, CDR2 FYNNEI. The V gene lost 8 bases and the J gene lost 3 bases, with 13 bases spanning the gap. CDR3 length: 13 residues.

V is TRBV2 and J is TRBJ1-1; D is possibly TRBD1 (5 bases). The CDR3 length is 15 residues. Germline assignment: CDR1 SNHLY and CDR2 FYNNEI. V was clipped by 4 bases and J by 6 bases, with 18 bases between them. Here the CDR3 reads CASSVGTAGRAEAFF. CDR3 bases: TGTGCCAGCAGTGTTGGAACAGCGGGGCGGGCTGAAGCTTTCTTT. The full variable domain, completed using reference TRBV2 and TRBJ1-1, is EPEVTQTPSHQVTQMGQEVILRCVPISNHLYFYWYRQILGQKVEFLVSFYNNEISEKSEIFDDQFSVERPDGSNFTLKIRSTKLEDSAMYFCASSVGTAGRAEAFFGQGTRLTVV.

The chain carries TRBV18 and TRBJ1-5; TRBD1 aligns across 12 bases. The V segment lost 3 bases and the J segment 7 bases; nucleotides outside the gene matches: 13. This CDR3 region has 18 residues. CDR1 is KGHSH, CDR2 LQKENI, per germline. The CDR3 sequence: CASSPMTGQGAVGQPQHF. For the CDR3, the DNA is TGTGCCAGCTCACCTATGACGGGACAGGGGGCAGTAGGACAGCCCCAGCATTTT.

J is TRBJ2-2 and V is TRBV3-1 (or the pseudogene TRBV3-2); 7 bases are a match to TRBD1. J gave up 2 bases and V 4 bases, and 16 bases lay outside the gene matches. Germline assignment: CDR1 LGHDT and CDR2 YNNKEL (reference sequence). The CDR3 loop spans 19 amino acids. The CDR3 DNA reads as TGTGCCAGCAGCCCTTTGACAGGGTTGAACCCCCACAACACCGGGGAGCTGTTTTTT. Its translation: CASSPLTGLNPHNTGELFF.

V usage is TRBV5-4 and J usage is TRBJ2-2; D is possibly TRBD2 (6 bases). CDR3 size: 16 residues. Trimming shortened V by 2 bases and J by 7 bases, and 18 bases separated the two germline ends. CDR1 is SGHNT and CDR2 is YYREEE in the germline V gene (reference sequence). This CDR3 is CASSFILEGDIGELFF. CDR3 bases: TGTGCCAGCAGCTTTATCCTGGAGGGAGATATCGGGGAGCTGTTTTTT.

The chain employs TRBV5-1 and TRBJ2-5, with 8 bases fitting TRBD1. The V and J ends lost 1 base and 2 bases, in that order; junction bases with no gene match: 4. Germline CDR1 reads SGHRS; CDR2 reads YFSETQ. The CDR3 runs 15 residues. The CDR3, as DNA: TGCGCCAGCAGCTTGCAGGGGGCGCTTCAAGAGACCCAGTACTTC. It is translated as CASSLQGALQETQYF.

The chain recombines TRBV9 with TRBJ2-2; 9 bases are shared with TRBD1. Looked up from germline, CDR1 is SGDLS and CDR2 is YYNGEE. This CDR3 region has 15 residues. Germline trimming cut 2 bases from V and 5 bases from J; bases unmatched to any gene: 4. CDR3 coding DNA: TGTGCCAGCAGCGTGGAGGGGACAGGGACCGGGGAGCTGTTTTTT. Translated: CASSVEGTGTGELFF.

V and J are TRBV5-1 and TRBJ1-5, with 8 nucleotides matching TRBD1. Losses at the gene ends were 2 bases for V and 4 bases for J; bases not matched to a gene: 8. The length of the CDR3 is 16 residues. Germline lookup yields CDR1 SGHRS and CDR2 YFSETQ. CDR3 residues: CASSLDRGTGNQPQHF. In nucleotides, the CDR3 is TGCGCCAGCAGCTTAGACAGGGGAACGGGGAATCAGCCCCAGCATTTT.

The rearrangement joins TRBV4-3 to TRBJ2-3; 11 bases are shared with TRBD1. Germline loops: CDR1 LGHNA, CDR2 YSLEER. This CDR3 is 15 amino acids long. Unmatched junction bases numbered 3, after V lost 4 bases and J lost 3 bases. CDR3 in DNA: TGCGCCAGCAGCCGAGGGACAGGGGGAACAGATACGCAGTATTTT. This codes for CASSRGTGGTDTQYF.

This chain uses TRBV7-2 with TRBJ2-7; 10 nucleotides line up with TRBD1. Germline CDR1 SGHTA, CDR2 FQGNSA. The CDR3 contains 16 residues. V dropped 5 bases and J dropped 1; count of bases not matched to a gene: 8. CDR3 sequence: CASSPTGGIISYEQYF. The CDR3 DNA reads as TGTGCCAGCAGCCCGACAGGGGGCATAATTTCCTACGAGCAGTACTTC.

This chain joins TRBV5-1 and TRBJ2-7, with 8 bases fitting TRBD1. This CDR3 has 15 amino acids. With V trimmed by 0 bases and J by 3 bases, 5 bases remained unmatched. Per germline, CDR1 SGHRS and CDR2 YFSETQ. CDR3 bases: TGCGCCAGCAGCTTGGGATCAGGGGGCAGCTACGAGCAGTACTTC. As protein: CASSLGSGGSYEQYF.